This entry lists 5 T cell receptor beta chains sequenced from one sample in a study of shared clonotypes between healthy human individuals. Sequenced by immunoSEQ multiplex PCR; TCRdb stores in-frame clones only, minus some. Here the sample spans about 2.4 million clones, about 92% being singletons. Sequencing was performed on naive CD4+ T cells sorted from blood. Subset indicated: CD45RA+ positively selected. These receptors all come from a young man in good health.

This sequence joins TRBV5-6 and TRBJ1-3, with unresolved D. This CDR3 has 16 residues. V was cut by 0 bases and J by 4 bases, with 14 bases left in between. Per germline, CDR1 SGHDT and CDR2 YYEEEE. CDR3 amino acids: CASSLDLGVMGNTIYF. CDR3 sequence (DNA): TGTGCCAGCAGCTTGGACCTCGGGGTAATGGGAAACACCATATATTTT.

The chain is built from TRBV29-1 and TRBJ1-2; TRBD1 might be the D (6 bases). The germline CDR1 and CDR2 sequences are SQVTM and ANQGSEA. The CDR3 covers 14 residues. Trimming shortened V by 4 bases and J by 4 bases, and 16 bases separated the two germline ends. Here the CDR3 DNA reads TGCAGCGTTGTGCGGGACACCACATCCTATGGCTACACCTTC. It specifies CSVVRDTTSYGYTF.

Details on this clone: Other DNA sequences in this specimen translate into the identical CDR3. The chain uses TRBV9 and TRBJ2-5; 8 nucleotides align to TRBD1. The V and J ends lost 2 bases and 5 bases, in that order; junction bases with no gene match: 5. Germline V gene lookup returns CDR1 SGDLS and CDR2 YYNGEE. The CDR3 is made up of 14 amino acids. CDR3 amino acids: CASSVDRGGETQYF. The CDR3 DNA follows: TGTGCCAGCAGCGTCGACAGGGGTGGGGAGACCCAGTACTTC.

Details on this clone: In the same sample, other DNA sequences code for this CDR3. V gene TRBV18 combines with J gene TRBJ1-1; D is perhaps TRBD1 (5 bases). This CDR3 region has 13 residues. Trimming cost V 6 bases and J 2 bases, with 10 bases left between them. Germline CDR1 and CDR2: KGHSH and LQKENI. CDR3 sequence reads: CASSQGQNTEAFF. CDR3 coding DNA: TGTGCCAGCTCTCAGGGTCAAAACACTGAAGCTTTCTTT. The full variable domain, with the rest looked up from reference TRBV18 and TRBJ1-1, is NAGVMQNPRHLVRRRGQEARLRCSPMKGHSHVYWYRQLPEEGLKFMVYLQKENIIDESGMPKERFSAEFPKEGPSILRIQQVVRGDSAAYFCASSQGQNTEAFFGQGTRLTVV.

The rearrangement uses TRBV28 and TRBJ1-1; TRBD1 is a possible D gene (6 bases). V was clipped by 6 bases and J by 1 base, with 18 bases between them. CDR1 is MDHEN and CDR2 is SYDVKM in the germline V gene. This CDR3 contains 16 residues. The CDR3 region has the DNA TGTGCCAGCAGGGGTACAGGGTTGGGCCAGAACACTGAAGCTTTCTTT. This sequence encodes CASRGTGLGQNTEAFF.